This T cell receptor (beta chain) was sequenced in a study of blood T cell repertoires in COVID-19. Study information: Samples representing acute and convalescent COVID-19 were sourced from the United States, Italy and Spain.

The V gene's germline CDR1 is SGDLS and CDR2 YYNGEE. The length of the CDR3 is 14 residues. The V segment lost 0 bases and the J segment 4 bases; nucleotides outside the gene matches: 3. Using immunoSEQ multiplex PCR, the repertoire was profiled, and TCRdb retains in-frame clones only, with some absent. The table lists around 140,000 clones, approximately 87% of them singletons. Sample: PBMCs or T cells enriched from blood (not recorded which). This sequence originates from a man aged 55 to 69 who had recovered from COVID-19. The J gene is TRBJ1-2, the V gene TRBV9, with 7 positions matching TRBD1. CDR3 residues: CASSVGQGGYGYTF. The CDR3 nucleotides read TGTGCCAGCAGCGTAGGACAGGGAGGCTATGGCTACACCTTC.